This T cell receptor (beta chain) was recovered during a study of naive and memory T cell subsets. Study results and caveats: Especially in CD8 cells, naive repertoires contained a few larger clonotypes, possibly CD45RA-re-expressing memory cells.

V lost 2 bases, J lost 5 bases, and 15 bases lay in between. CDR3 size: 15 residues. Germline loops: CDR1 MDHEN, CDR2 SYDVKM. Two oligonucleotides, mixed equimolar, formed the beta constant-region primer covering TRBC1 and TRBC2. The ligated cDNA underwent four PCR rounds using SP2 and nested alpha and beta constant-region primers. TCRdb ran MiXCR on the UMI-ligation and nested PCR reads and lists one entry per CDR3 protein. The repertoire holds around 140,000 distinct CDR3 sequences, with 20% to 25% as singletons. For this clonotype: What it binds is not known.

V and J are TRBV28 and TRBJ2-5, with D possibly matching TRBD1 (6 bases). This receptor was obtained from a human donor in good health. Sequencing was performed on naive CD4+ T cells from blood. The CDR3 DNA follows: TGTGCCAGCAGTTTACCAACAGGGTCAGCGGAGACCCAGTACTTC. The encoded protein is CASSLPTGSAETQYF.